The rows below give T cell receptor beta chains drawn from one sample of a study of untreated major depressive disorder. The assay was immunoSEQ multiplex PCR, and TCRdb's table has in-frame clones only and misses some. The data hold about 19,000 clones, with roughly 90% observed a single time. The sequencing input was CD4+ T cells from PBMCs. The receptors were gathered from a woman in her thirties or forties with major depressive disorder. Each CDR3 is given with its conserved first and last residue. The D gene is left open where the match is weak. Not every row has a clone size; where given, it reads once, few, many or a size class.

d_gene	v_gene	j_gene	abundance	CDR3nt	CDR3aa
TRBD1	TRBV7-3	TRBJ1-2	NA	TGTGCCAGCAGCCCCCCGGACAGGGTATATGATGGCTACACCTTC	CASSPPDRVYDGYTF
TRBD1	TRBV5-1	TRBJ1-2	NA	TGCGCCAGCAGCCCGAGACAGGGACAGACGCCATATGGCTACACCTTC	CASSPRQGQTPYGYTF
NA	TRBV5-1	TRBJ2-3	once	TGCGCCAGCAGCTTTACAGGGAAGTTAACAGATACGCAGTATTTT	CASSFTGKLTDTQYF
TRBD2	TRBV7-3	TRBJ2-1	NA	TGTGCCAGCAGCTTACTAGCGGGCTCCTACAATGAGCAGTTCTTC	CASSLLAGSYNEQFF
NA	TRBV9	TRBJ1-3	NA	TGTGCCAGCAGCGCCCGGGCTGACTCTGGAAACACCATATATTTT	CASSARADSGNTIYF
NA	TRBV4-1	TRBJ1-1	few	TGCGCCAGCAGCCGCGGAGCCAGCACTGAAGCTTTCTTT	CASSRGASTEAFF
TRBD1	TRBV7-8	TRBJ2-5	NA	TGTGCCAGCAGCACACGGGACAGGGCAGAGACCCAGTACTTC	CASSTRDRAETQYF
NA	TRBV7-8	TRBJ1-5	NA	TGTGCCAGCAGCTTAGTGGGTTATAGCAATCAGCCCCAGCATTTT	CASSLVGYSNQPQHF
TRBD1	TRBV28	TRBJ2-2	NA	TGTGCCAGCAGTTTAGGGACAGGCCTCAACACCGGGGAGCTGTTTTTT	CASSLGTGLNTGELFF
NA	TRBV30	TRBJ1-2	NA	TGTGCCTGGAGCTCTTCAGGGGATACTGGCTACACCTTC	CAWSSSGDTGYTF
NA	TRBV11-2	TRBJ2-5	once	TGTGCCAGCAGCCCCTGGACGGTTCAAGAGACCCAGTACTTC	CASSPWTVQETQYF
TRBD1	TRBV6-6	TRBJ1-1	NA	TGTGCCAGCAGCCCCGGACAGGGTACCACTGAAGCTTTCTTT	CASSPGQGTTEAFF
NA	TRBV29-1	TRBJ1-1	NA	TGCAGCGTTGAGCCTCCGGGCACTGAAGCTTTCTTT	CSVEPPGTEAFF
TRBD2	TRBV6-6	TRBJ2-2	once	TGTGCCAGCAGTCTGGCGGGAGGGACCGGGGAGCTGTTTTTT	CASSLAGGTGELFF
NA	TRBV5-1	TRBJ1-4	NA	TGCGCCAGCAGCTTCCAGCAGGGGACTAATGAAAAACTGTTTTTT	CASSFQQGTNEKLFF
NA	TRBV5-8	TRBJ1-3	NA	TGTGCCAGCAGCTACGGGAGAAACACCATATATTTT	CASSYGRNTIYF
TRBD1	TRBV30	TRBJ1-2	NA	TGTGCCTGGAAACGGGGGACAGCCTATAATGGCTACACCTTC	CAWKRGTAYNGYTF
NA	TRBV5-1	TRBJ1-3	NA	TGCGCCAGCAGCCTCGGAGGGGGCTCTGGAAACACCATATATTTT	CASSLGGGSGNTIYF
NA	TRBV28	TRBJ2-2	NA	TGTGCCAGCATCGCTGCAGGCGCCGGGGAGCTGTTTTTT	CASIAAGAGELFF
TRBD1	TRBV6-1	TRBJ2-1	NA	TGTGCCAGCAGTGAAAGAGGAGACAGGGGTTTTGAGCAGTTCTTC	CASSERGDRGFEQFF
NA	TRBV20-1	TRBJ1-2	once	TGCAGTGCTAGAAGGGGTCATGGCTACACCTTC	CSARRGHGYTF
TRBD1	TRBV25-1	TRBJ1-1	NA	TGTGCCAGCAGTGAATGGGGGGACAGGGGAGGGGCTTTCTTT	CASSEWGDRGGAFF
NA	TRBV9	TRBJ2-3	NA	TGTGCCAGCAGCGTAGGGATCGGTGGCACAGATACGCAGTATTTT	CASSVGIGGTDTQYF
TRBD2	TRBV7-6	TRBJ2-5	NA	TGTGCCAGCAGCTTATTCAGCGGGGGTCGACAAGAGACCCAGTACTTC	CASSLFSGGRQETQYF
TRBD1	TRBV4-1	TRBJ1-2	NA	TGCGCCAGCAGCCAAGATCTAGGGACAGGGAGAGGAGGTGGCTACACCTTC	CASSQDLGTGRGGGYTF
NA	TRBV19	TRBJ1-5	NA	TGTGCCAGTAGTATGGTTCGGGGGCCCCAGCATTTT	CASSMVRGPQHF
NA	TRBV5-1	TRBJ1-5	NA	TGCGCCAGCAGCTCTGACGGAATGTATCAGCCCCAGCATTTT	CASSSDGMYQPQHF
NA	TRBV7-9	TRBJ2-3	NA	TGTGCCAGCAGCTTAGTCCCATCCCACCTCACAGATACGCAGTATTTT	CASSLVPSHLTDTQYF
NA	TRBV10-2	TRBJ2-1	NA	TGCGCCAGCAGATCCTTCGCGGCGGACTACAATGAGCAGTTCTTC	CASRSFAADYNEQFF
NA	TRBV27	TRBJ1-2	NA	TGTGCCGGCAGTTTATCGGGGTTTTATGGCTACACCTTC	CAGSLSGFYGYTF
NA	TRBV5-6	TRBJ1-5	NA	TGTGCCAGCAGCCCAAGGGGGTTGCAGGGCGGGAGGGAATTT	CASSPRGLQGGREF
TRBD2	TRBV10-3	TRBJ2-2	once	TGTGCCATCAGTGACGGGGGGGACACCGGGGAGCTGTTTTTT	CAISDGGDTGELFF
NA	TRBV30	TRBJ1-3	NA	TGTGCCTGGAGTCCATCTCAGGGGACTGGAAACACCATATATTTT	CAWSPSQGTGNTIYF
NA	TRBV4-3	TRBJ1-2	NA	TGCGCCAGCAGCCAAGAAGTGACCCCCGGGGGACCCAACTATGGCTACACCTTC	CASSQEVTPGGPNYGYTF
NA	TRBV6-1	TRBJ1-5	NA	TGTGCCAGCAGTGACAGGAAGCAGGGTGGGGGGACCGATCAGCGGCCCCAGCATTTT	CASSDRKQGGGTDQRPQHF
TRBD2	TRBV9	TRBJ2-1	NA	TGTGCCAGCAGCGGATCTCCTAGCGGACTTTACAATGAGCAGTTCTTC	CASSGSPSGLYNEQFF
TRBD2	TRBV5-1	TRBJ2-1	NA	TGCGCCAGCAGCTTGGCCACTAGCGGGAGGGCCGATGAGCAGTTCTTC	CASSLATSGRADEQFF
TRBD2	TRBV9	TRBJ2-7	NA	TGTGCCAGCAGCGTAGGATCACGAGCGGGGGGGCCCTACGAGCAGTACTTC	CASSVGSRAGGPYEQYF
NA	TRBV30	TRBJ2-6	NA	TGTGCCTGGAGTGTAGTCAGGGGTCCTGGGGCCAACGTCCTGACTTTC	CAWSVVRGPGANVLTF
NA	TRBV4-1	TRBJ2-2	NA	TGCGCCAGCAGCCAGGACGCAGTCCGCGGGACCGGGGAGCTGTTTTTT	CASSQDAVRGTGELFF
NA	TRBV5-6	TRBJ2-1	NA	TGTGCCAGCAGTCTTGCGGGATCTGCGGTGCAGTTCTTC	CASSLAGSAVQFF
NA	TRBV5-1	TRBJ2-2	NA	TGCGCCAGCAGCTTGGATCACATTAACACCGGGGAGCTGTTTTTT	CASSLDHINTGELFF
NA	TRBV6-5	TRBJ2-2	NA	TGTGCCAGCAGTAAAGAACCAGGGGTTCCCGGGGAGCTGTTTTTT	CASSKEPGVPGELFF
NA	TRBV30	TRBJ2-7	NA	TGTGCCTGGAGTGGGGGGAGCTCCTACGAGCAGTACTTC	CAWSGGSSYEQYF
NA	TRBV11-2	TRBJ1-1	NA	TGTGCCAGCAGATTAAACAGGGCCTTAAACACTGAAGCTTTCTTT	CASRLNRALNTEAFF
TRBD2	TRBV27	TRBJ2-7	NA	TGTGCCAGCAGTTTGTCCTTAGCGGGGGGCTACGAGCAGTACTTC	CASSLSLAGGYEQYF
NA	TRBV29-1	TRBJ2-5	NA	TGCAGCGTGGCGGACACCCCGGGGGAGACCCAGTACTTC	CSVADTPGETQYF
NA	TRBV9	TRBJ2-5	NA	TGTGCCAGCAGCCCCCACGGGGGTTTGGGGGCGATGGAGACCCAGTACTTC	CASSPHGGLGAMETQYF
TRBD1	TRBV6-4	TRBJ1-2	once	TGTGCCAGCAGTGACCGGACAGGGGGCGCGCAGGGCTACACCTTC	CASSDRTGGAQGYTF
NA	TRBV5-5	TRBJ1-2	NA	TGTGCCAGCAGCTCGACGGACAACTATGGCTACACCTTC	CASSSTDNYGYTF
NA	TRBV4-3	TRBJ2-6	NA	TGCGCCAGCAGCCAAGATGAGGGCGTTACCAACGTCCTGACTTTC	CASSQDEGVTNVLTF
NA	TRBV5-6	TRBJ1-3	NA	TGTGCCAGCAGCTTCACAGGGTCGGAATCCTCCATATATTTT	CASSFTGSESSIYF
NA	TRBV30	TRBJ1-1	once	TGTGCCTGGAGTGGAAAGGGAACAGGGAGCACTGAAGCTTTCTTT	CAWSGKGTGSTEAFF
NA	TRBV7-2	TRBJ2-3	NA	TGTGCCAGCAGCTTAGACAGGCGGCGAGATACGCAGTATTTT	CASSLDRRRDTQYF
TRBD1	TRBV5-1	TRBJ2-7	NA	TGCGCCAGCAGCTGGGACAGGGGAGCGGGGGAGCAGTACTTC	CASSWDRGAGEQYF